Each of the 14 T cell receptor beta chains below was sequenced from the same sample in a study of technical replicates of blood from several donors. Clones were sequenced by immunoSEQ multiplex PCR, and TCRdb holds only the in-frame ones, with some missing. In the table there are over 45,000 clones, about 90% of which are singletons. Sequenced: PBMCs. The source is a human donor in good health. Some clones in this sample may be carry-over from other donors' samples.

The chain joins TRBV30 to TRBJ2-7; tentatively, D is TRBD2 (5 bases). The V end lost 5 bases, the J end lost 4 bases, and 12 bases lay between the germline ends. This CDR3 is built from 12 residues. The germline V gene has CDR1 GTSNPN and CDR2 SVGIG (reference sequence). CDR3 sequence reads: CAWGLGSYEQYF. As DNA, the CDR3 is TGTGCCTGGGGACTGGGGTCGTACGAGCAGTACTTC.

The rearrangement uses TRBV5-1 and TRBJ1-1; tentative D call: TRBD1 (5 bases). Germline V gene data show CDR1 as SGHRS and CDR2 as YFSETQ. The V and J ends lost 0 bases and 0 bases respectively, with 9 bases between them. The CDR3 loop spans 15 amino acids. This CDR3 reads CASSLAGDLNTEAFF. CDR3 coding DNA: TGCGCCAGCAGCTTGGCGGGGGATCTGAACACTGAAGCTTTCTTT.

This chain connects TRBV4-1 to TRBJ2-7, with D possibly TRBD2 on 6 matching bases. Germline assignment: CDR1 MGHRA and CDR2 YSYEKL. This CDR3 is built from 15 residues. V dropped 1 base and J dropped 0 bases, with 10 bases sitting between them. CDR3 protein: CASSQGLELSYEQYF. The CDR3 nucleotides read TGCGCCAGCAGCCAAGGACTAGAACTCTCCTACGAGCAGTACTTC.

This clone is a singleton in its sample. The gene calls are TRBV7-2 and TRBJ1-5; a weak D match, TRBD1 (6 bases). The V gene's germline CDR1 is SGHTA and CDR2 FQGNSA. Trimming removed 5 bases at V and 4 bases at J, with 12 bases between. The CDR3 is made up of 14 amino acids. DNA of the CDR3: TGTGCCAGCAGCACCCGACAGGCTAATCAGCCCCAGCATTTT. Its translation is CASSTRQANQPQHF.

The chain links TRBV7-9 to TRBJ2-2, with 7 positions matching TRBD1. In germline, CDR1 is SEHNR, CDR2 FQNEAQ (reference sequence). J was trimmed by 5 bases and V by 5 bases; bases with no gene match: 8. CDR3 size: 15 residues. As DNA, the CDR3 is TGTGCCAGCAGCACCGACAGGGCTCCGACCGGGGAGCTGTTTTTT. Translated, it gives CASSTDRAPTGELFF.

The gene calls are TRBV11-2 and TRBJ1-1; 7 nucleotides line up with TRBD1. CDR3 length: 14 residues. The V segment lost 6 bases and the J segment 3 bases; nucleotides outside the gene matches: 7. CDR1 and CDR2 from the germline V gene are SGHAT and FQNNGV. CDR3: CASSSQGEDTEAFF. In nucleotides, the CDR3 is TGTGCCAGCAGTTCCCAGGGGGAGGACACTGAAGCTTTCTTT.

The CDR3 DNA reads TGTGCCAGCGCTGGTAGCGGTGGGACCCAGTACTTC. It translates to CASAGSGGTQYF. The V gene is TRBV7-2, the J gene TRBJ2-5; D might be TRBD2 (6 bases). Trimming took off 8 bases at V and 7 bases at J, with 14 bases between the two ends. There are 12 residues in the CDR3. Germline V lookup: CDR1 SGHTA, CDR2 FQGNSA.

This chain joins TRBV2 and TRBJ2-1; D is unclear. Germline-derived CDR1 and CDR2 are SNHLY and FYNNEI. V lost 3 bases and J lost 1, with 7 bases in between. CDR3 length equals 14 residues. The CDR3 reads CASSEHSSYNEQFF. The DNA of the CDR3 is TGTGCCAGCAGTGAGCACTCTTCCTACAATGAGCAGTTCTTC.

This clone is a singleton in its sample. The chain recombines TRBV27 with TRBJ2-5; 14 positions agree with TRBD2. V was pared by 6 bases and J by 9 bases, with 3 bases of the junction left unmatched. The CDR3 is 13 amino acids. Germline V gene lookup returns CDR1 MNHEY and CDR2 SMNVEV (reference sequence). CDR3 amino acids: CASRTSGGVAQYF. Written as DNA, the CDR3 is TGTGCCAGCAGGACTAGCGGGGGGGTGGCCCAGTACTTC.

This rearrangement joins TRBV7-3 to TRBJ2-3, with 9 bases that match TRBD2. CDR1 is SGHTA and CDR2 is FQGTGA in the germline V gene. Trimming cost V 7 bases and J 4 bases; bases outside gene matches: 9. This CDR3 spans 15 amino acids. CDR3 in amino acids: CASKGGGGVADTQYF. CDR3 nucleotides: TGTGCCAGCAAGGGCGGCGGGGGGGTGGCAGATACGCAGTATTTT.

This chain links TRBV2 with TRBJ1-2, with D maybe TRBD1 (6 bases). Trimming stripped 4 bases from V and 1 base from J, with 22 bases between. The germline gives CDR1 SNHLY, CDR2 FYNNEI. The CDR3 has 18 amino acids. The DNA of the CDR3 is TGTGCCAGCAGTGGGGGTTACGGGACAAACCTTTTTAACTATGGCTACACCTTC. Translation: CASSGGYGTNLFNYGYTF.

The chain employs TRBV6-5 and TRBJ2-7; 8 bases line up with TRBD2. Per germline, CDR1 MNHEY and CDR2 SVGAGI. Trimming cost V 7 bases and J 4 bases; bases outside gene matches: 9. The CDR3 contains 14 residues. DNA of the CDR3: TGTGCCAGCACCCAAATCGGGGGGGCGTACGAGCAGTACTTC. It translates to CASTQIGGAYEQYF.

This chain links TRBV4-2 with TRBJ2-3; TRBD1 agrees at 7 bases. J was trimmed by 2 bases and V by 4 bases; bases with no gene match: 3. This CDR3 contains 14 residues. Germline CDR1 LGHNA, CDR2 YNFKEQ. CDR3: CASSLDRFTDTQYF. CDR3 DNA: TGTGCCAGCAGCCTGGACAGGTTCACAGATACGCAGTATTTT.

The V gene is TRBV7-8, the J gene TRBJ1-5; D is undetermined. In germline, CDR1 is SGHVS, CDR2 FQNEAQ. The V end was cut by 8 bases, the J end by 3 bases, with 14 bases between. This CDR3 spans 14 amino acids. The CDR3, as DNA: TGTGCCAGCTCGCGCTTTCGGGACAATCAGCCCCAGCATTTT. Translation: CASSRFRDNQPQHF.